This T cell receptor (beta chain) was sequenced during a study of spatial heterogeneity in lung cancer. Overall study: Among detected sequences, beta-chain ones consistently exceeded alpha-chain ones in number. Study outcomes and limitations: More often at tumor resection than at routine follow-up, ubiquitous expanded tumor TCRs were detected in the blood.

As to time point: sample taken at primary tumor resection. Sequencing covered unsorted whole RNA taken from tumor, nontumor lung or frozen PBMC. The donor population consisted of some 67 patients with untreated, early-stage non-small cell lung cancer. CDR1 is DFQATT, CDR2 SNEGSKA, per germline (reference sequence). V was clipped by 6 bases and J by 9 bases, with 27 bases between them. The CDR3 is 15 amino acids. Unique molecular identifiers, one per molecule, were present on every TCR cDNA molecule. Using its own MiXCR run on the 5' RACE reads, TCRdb lists one record per CDR3 protein. The table records more than 35,000 distinct CDR3 sequences, 4% to 6% of them present only once. This clonotype was found many times. The antigen is unknown.

The chain links TRBV20-1 to TRBJ2-7, with a tentative D call TRBD2 (5 bases). This material consisted of PBMCs, taken at surgery. The receptor was isolated from a female donor with early-stage non-small cell lung cancer. CDR3 DNA sequence: TGCAGTGCACCCCCAACTAGTGACGGGGTCACTAGGCAGTACTTC. Its protein product is CSAPPTSDGVTRQYF.